This entry features one T cell receptor beta chain sequence. This clone was counted a single time. It has no known antigen specificity. Base qualities are not at hand, and no much larger clone is one base apart. TCRbeta CDR3 regions were amplified from genomic DNA using the immunoSEQ Assay, a bias-controlled multiplex PCR. As for how the authors treated the data: Within the assay, amplification of reference gene primers was used to estimate how many nucleated cells each sample contained. To quantify the absolute abundance of each unique TCRbeta CDR3 rearrangement, sequence reads were collapsed and filtered. For each sample, productive Simpson clonality was calculated as the square root of Simpson's diversity index across productive rearrangements. Drawn from immuneACCESS, this table holds only the in-frame rearrangements with V and J called that TCRdb kept. Clones are partly lost; checked studies trace under half to an unresolved V gene and leave the rest unexplained. D and trimming were read from the DNA, whereas the V and J calls and clone size are those reported in that table. Counted in this sample were around 200,000 clones; about nine tenths of them appeared once. The biggest ten clones account for more than 3% of the sample.

This record comes from a study of blood T cell repertoires in COVID-19 (dated by TCRdb to the early 2020s). In the study overall: Samples from collaborators originated in the United States, Italy and Spain and spanned both the acute and convalescent phases of COVID-19. Sample metadata almost always included a de-identified subject ID, COVID-19 status, age in years and sex. The prospective study material was composed of cDNA or gDNA derived from T cells, B-cell-depleted T cells, or PBMCs. The dataset comprised deeply sampled blood TCRbeta repertoires from subjects exposed to, actively infected with, or recovered from COVID-19. HLA class I and class II types, where available, came from metadata supplied by the sample provider rather than from assay-based typing. Samples came from the ongoing ImmuneRACE study (first 160 participants) plus 1,254 subjects from 6 global collaborators. The repertoires were made available in a free public database intended to serve as a resource for research on the immune response to SARS-CoV-2. On the study overall, not on this receptor specifically: The amount of clinical and demographic metadata varied by source and participant and was provided uncurated.

Sequences KGHSH (CDR1) and LQKENI (CDR2) are obtained from the germline V gene. V has 5 bases trimmed and J has 8 bases trimmed; junction bases matching no gene number 12. The CDR3 covers 15 residues, taking in both the cysteine and the phenylalanine. The read is trimmed to its CDR3 DNA, 45 bases read in frame from base 1. Collaborating institutions collected whole blood in K2EDTA tubes following their own protocols. For TCRbeta analysis, collaborator samples were shipped as frozen whole blood, as isolated PBMCs, or as DNA extracted from either sample type. The sample was peripheral blood. The clonotype originates from a man aged 70-80 years with acute or convalescent COVID-19. This chain joins TRBV18 to TRBJ2-3; 8 of the junction bases match TRBD1. CDR3 protein: CASSSLDRGAGTQYF. The DNA reads as follows: TGTGCCAGCTCATCTTTAGACAGGGGAGCGGGTACGCAGTATTTT.